The entry below describes one T cell receptor (beta chain). In this sample, this clonotype turned up a few times. Its cognate antigen has yet to be identified. No base quality information exists; no much larger clone differs at one position. A case-control design nested within a healthcare worker cohort in London, UK, was used, with weekly nasopharyngeal swab PCR tests and blood sampling performed. Between 23 and 31 March 2020, the week of the UK lockdown, healthcare workers were enrolled and then followed up weekly for as long as 16 weeks. The library was obtained by 5' RACE. TCRdb names NextSeq 500 as the instrument used. The TCR library protocol attached unique molecular identifiers to individual cDNA molecules to correct for sequencing error and PCR bias. Both TCR alpha and beta chains were sequenced, and tight co-correlation was observed between alpha and beta sequence abundances in each sample. Concerning the study's data processing: Decombinator V4 was used to perform V gene, J gene and CDR3 annotation of TCR sequences. Expanded TCRs were defined as changing significantly between any two time points under a Poisson model with p below 0.0001. TCR abundances were normalised to the total number of TCRs sequenced in each sample and reported as counts per million. MAIT TCRs were defined by TRAV1-2 paired with TRAJ12, TRAJ20 or TRAJ33, and iNKT TCRs by TRAV10 paired with TRAJ18. VDJdb, accessed 1 November 2021, was searched for CMV, EBV and SARS-CoV-2 annotated TCRs, with TCRs annotated for multiple antigens excluded. Through fastp at Q25 and MiXCR, TCRdb rebuilt clones from the public reads, retaining in-frame beta chains. Identical CDR3 proteins give one entry, which carries the most common genes and DNA. V and J calls and clone size were set by TCRdb, not the authors. Present in this sample are 70,000 or so distinct CDR3 sequences, 9% to 15% of which were seen just once. Jointly, the top ten make up around 1.8% of the sample.

The sample originates from a study of early T cells in non-severe SARS-CoV-2 infection listed by TCRdb under 2021. General notes on the study: TCR sequencing used bulk RNA from unsorted whole blood, so alpha and beta chains could not be paired.

CDR1 and CDR2 (SEHNR, FQNEAQ) derive from the germline V gene (reference sequence). Inclusive of the bounding cysteine and phenylalanine, the CDR3 is 15 residues long. Of the read, only the CDR3 DNA is kept; its 45 bases are in frame from base 1. V is cut by 1 base and J by 2 bases, and the space between the germline ends is 10 bases. The investigation overall reported the following: VDJdb matching was skewed toward anti-spike CD8 responses and likely underestimated virus-specific expansions by missing private and CD4 specificities.

This receptor was taken from an adult who was a healthcare worker with PCR-confirmed SARS-CoV-2 infection or an uninfected control (not recorded which). The chain uses TRBV7-9 and TRBJ2-3, and the D gene may be TRBD2, 5 bases matching. Sequencing input: whole blood. CDR3 protein: CASSLGTRITDTQYF. In nucleotides, the sequence is TGTGCCAGCAGCTTAGGGACTCGAATCACAGATACGCAGTATTTT. Here the CDR3 is joined to the reference TRBV7-9 and TRBJ2-3 genes, and the full variable domain is: DTGVSQNPRHKITKRGQNVTFRCDPISEHNRLYWYRQTLGQGPEFLTYFQNEAQLEKSRLLSDRFSAERPKGSFSTLEIQRTEQGDSAMYLCASSLGTRITDTQYFGPGTRLTVL.